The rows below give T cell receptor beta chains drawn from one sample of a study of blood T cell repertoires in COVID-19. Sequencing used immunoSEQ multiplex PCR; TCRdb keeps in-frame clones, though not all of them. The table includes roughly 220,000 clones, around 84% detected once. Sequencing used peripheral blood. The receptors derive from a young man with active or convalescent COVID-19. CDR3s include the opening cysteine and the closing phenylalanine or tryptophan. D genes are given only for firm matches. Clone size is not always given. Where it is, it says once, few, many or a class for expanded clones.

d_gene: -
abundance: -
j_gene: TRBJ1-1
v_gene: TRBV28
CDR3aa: CASSITGGAEAFF
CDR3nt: TGTGCCAGCAGTATAACGGGGGGGGCTGAAGCTTTCTTT

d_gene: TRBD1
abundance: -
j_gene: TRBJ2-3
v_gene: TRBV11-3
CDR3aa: CASSPRTGIEDTQYF
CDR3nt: TGTGCCAGCAGCCCCCGGACAGGGATAGAGGATACGCAGTATTTT

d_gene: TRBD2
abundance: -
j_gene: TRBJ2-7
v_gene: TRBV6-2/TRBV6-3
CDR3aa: CASSSPASGSVYEQYF
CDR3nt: TGTGCCAGCAGTTCTCCCGCTAGCGGGAGTGTCTACGAGCAGTACTTC

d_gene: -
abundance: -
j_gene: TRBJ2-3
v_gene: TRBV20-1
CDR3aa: CSALLGDTQYF
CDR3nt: TGCAGTGCCTTGCTAGGAGATACGCAGTATTTT

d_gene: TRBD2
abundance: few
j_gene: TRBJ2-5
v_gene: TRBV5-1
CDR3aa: CASSPRTSGVNPGTQYF
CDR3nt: TGCGCCAGCAGCCCCCGGACTAGCGGGGTTAACCCCGGGACCCAGTACTTC

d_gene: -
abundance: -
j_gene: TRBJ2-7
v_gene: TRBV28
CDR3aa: CASSLGGGSYEQYF
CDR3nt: TGTGCCAGCAGTTTAGGAGGCGGCTCCTACGAGCAGTACTTC

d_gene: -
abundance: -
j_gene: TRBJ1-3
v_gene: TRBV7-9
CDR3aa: CAIPPRVLSGNTIYF
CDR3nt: TGTGCCATCCCACCCAGGGTATTGTCTGGAAACACCATATATTTT

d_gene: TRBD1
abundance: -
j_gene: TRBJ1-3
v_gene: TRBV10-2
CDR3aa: CASNGQGNGNTIYF
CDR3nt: TGCGCCAGCAACGGACAGGGGAACGGAAACACCATATATTTT

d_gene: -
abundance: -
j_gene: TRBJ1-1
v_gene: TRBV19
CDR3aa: CASSIDGREGMNTEAFF
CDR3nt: TGTGCCAGTAGTATAGACGGCCGCGAGGGCATGAACACTGAAGCTTTCTTT

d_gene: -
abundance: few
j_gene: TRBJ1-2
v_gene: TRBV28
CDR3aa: CASSDLSGLTGYGYTF
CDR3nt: TGTGCCAGCAGTGATCTATCTGGCCTCACGGGGTATGGCTACACCTTC

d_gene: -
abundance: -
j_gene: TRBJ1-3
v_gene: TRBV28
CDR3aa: CASSFLGGYGNTIYF
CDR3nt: TGTGCCAGCAGTTTTCTAGGGGGATACGGAAACACCATATATTTT

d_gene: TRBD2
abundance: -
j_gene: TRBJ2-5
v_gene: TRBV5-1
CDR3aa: CASIAGSGHQETQYF
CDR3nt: TGCGCCAGCATAGCGGGAAGCGGGCATCAAGAGACCCAGTACTTC

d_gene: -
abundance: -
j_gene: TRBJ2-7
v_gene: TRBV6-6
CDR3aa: CASTIGRSYEQYF
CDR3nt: TGTGCCAGCACCATAGGGAGGAGTTACGAGCAGTACTTC

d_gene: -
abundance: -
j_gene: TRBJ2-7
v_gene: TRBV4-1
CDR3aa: CASSQEPTATYEQYF
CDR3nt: TGCGCCAGCAGCCAAGAACCGACAGCCACCTACGAGCAGTACTTC

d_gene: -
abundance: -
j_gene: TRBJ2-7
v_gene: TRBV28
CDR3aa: CASTFRREKEQYF
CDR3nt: TGTGCCAGCACCTTCAGGAGGGAGAAGGAGCAGTACTTC

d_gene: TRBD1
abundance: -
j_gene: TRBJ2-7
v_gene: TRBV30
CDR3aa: CAWSWDRFSYEQYF
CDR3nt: TGTGCCTGGAGTTGGGACAGGTTTTCCTACGAGCAGTACTTC

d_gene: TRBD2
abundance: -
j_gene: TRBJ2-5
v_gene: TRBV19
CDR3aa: CASSMGGGIGETQYF
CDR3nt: TGTGCCAGTAGTATGGGGGGAGGGATCGGGGAGACCCAGTACTTC

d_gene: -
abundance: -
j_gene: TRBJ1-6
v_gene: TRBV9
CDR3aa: CASSEKSSYNSPLHF
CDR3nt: TGTGCCAGCAGCGAAAAGAGCTCCTATAATTCACCCCTCCACTTT

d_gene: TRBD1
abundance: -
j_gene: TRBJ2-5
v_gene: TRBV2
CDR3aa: CASSNLPGQGDF
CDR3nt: TGTGCCAGCAGCAACCTTCCGGGACAGGGAGACTTC

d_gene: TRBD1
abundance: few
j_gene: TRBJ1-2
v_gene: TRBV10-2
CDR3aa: CASEGQEPYGYTF
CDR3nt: TGCGCCAGCGAGGGACAGGAACCGTATGGCTACACCTTC

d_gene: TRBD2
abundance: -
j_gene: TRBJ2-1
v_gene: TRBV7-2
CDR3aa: CASSLAERDELAGGHAYNEQFF
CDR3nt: TGTGCCAGCAGCTTAGCGGAGAGAGATGAACTAGCGGGAGGCCATGCATACAATGAGCAGTTCTTC

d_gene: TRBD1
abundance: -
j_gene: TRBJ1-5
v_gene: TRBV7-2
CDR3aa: CASSPTGAGQPQHF
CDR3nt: TGTGCCAGCAGCCCTACAGGGGCCGGTCAGCCCCAGCATTTT

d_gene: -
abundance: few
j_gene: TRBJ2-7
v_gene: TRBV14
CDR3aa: CASSQEGGPSYEQYF
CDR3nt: TGTGCCAGCAGCCAAGAAGGTGGGCCTTCCTACGAGCAGTACTTC

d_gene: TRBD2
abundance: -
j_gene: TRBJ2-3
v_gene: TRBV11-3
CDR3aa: CASSLGLAGGVDTQYF
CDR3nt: TGTGCCAGCAGCTTGGGACTAGCGGGAGGGGTAGATACGCAGTATTTT

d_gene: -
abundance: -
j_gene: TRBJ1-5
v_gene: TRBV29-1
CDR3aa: CSVELGAGQPQHF
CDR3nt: TGCAGCGTTGAATTGGGGGCCGGGCAGCCCCAGCATTTT

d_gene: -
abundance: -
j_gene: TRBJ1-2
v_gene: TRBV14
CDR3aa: CASSHNHFAGYGYTF
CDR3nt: TGTGCCAGCAGCCACAACCACTTCGCCGGCTATGGCTACACCTTC

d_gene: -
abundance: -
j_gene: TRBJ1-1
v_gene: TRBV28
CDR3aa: CASRSESPGFTTEAFF
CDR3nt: TGTGCCAGCAGGTCCGAGAGCCCGGGGTTTACCACTGAAGCTTTCTTT

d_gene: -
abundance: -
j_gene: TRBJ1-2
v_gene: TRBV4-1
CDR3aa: CASSQDQSLGYGYTF
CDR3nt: TGCGCCAGCAGCCAAGATCAAAGCCTAGGCTATGGCTACACCTTC

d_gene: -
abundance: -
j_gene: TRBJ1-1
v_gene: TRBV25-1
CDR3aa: CASSDPRGAKSTEAFF
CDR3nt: TGTGCCAGCAGTGACCCCCGGGGGGCGAAGAGCACTGAAGCTTTCTTT

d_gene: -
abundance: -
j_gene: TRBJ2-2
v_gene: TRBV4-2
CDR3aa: CASSPAVEAGRGNTGELFF
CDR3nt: TGTGCCAGCAGCCCGGCAGTAGAAGCCGGGCGGGGGAACACCGGGGAGCTGTTTTTT

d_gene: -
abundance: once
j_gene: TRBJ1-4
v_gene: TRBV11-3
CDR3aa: CASSFIPTGAANEKLFF
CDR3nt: TGTGCCAGCAGCTTCATTCCAACAGGTGCGGCTAATGAAAAACTGTTTTTT

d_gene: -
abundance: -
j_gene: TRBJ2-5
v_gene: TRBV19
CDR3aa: CASGDIRVGETQYF
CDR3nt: TGTGCCAGTGGGGATATCAGGGTGGGGGAGACCCAGTACTTC

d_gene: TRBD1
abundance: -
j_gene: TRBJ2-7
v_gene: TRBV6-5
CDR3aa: CASSPQGTGGIRQYF
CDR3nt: TGTGCCAGCAGTCCACAAGGGACAGGGGGAATACGGCAGTACTTC

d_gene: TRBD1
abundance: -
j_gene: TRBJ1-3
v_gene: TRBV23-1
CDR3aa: CASSQRKDRSSDGNTIYF
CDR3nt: TGCGCCAGCAGTCAACGCAAGGACAGGTCCTCGGACGGAAACACCATATATTTT

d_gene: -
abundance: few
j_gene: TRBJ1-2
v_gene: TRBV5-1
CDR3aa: CASSLAPEIYGYTF
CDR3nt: TGCGCCAGCAGCTTGGCACCGGAGATCTATGGCTACACCTTC

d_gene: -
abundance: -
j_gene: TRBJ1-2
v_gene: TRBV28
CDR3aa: CASSSPRTANYGYTF
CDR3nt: TGTGCCAGCAGTTCACCTCGGACAGCTAACTATGGCTACACCTTC

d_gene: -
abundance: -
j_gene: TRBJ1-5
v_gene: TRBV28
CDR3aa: CASSTRYSNQPQHF
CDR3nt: TGTGCCAGCAGTACGCGTTATAGCAATCAGCCCCAGCATTTT

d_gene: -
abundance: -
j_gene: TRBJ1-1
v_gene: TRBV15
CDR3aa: CATSNGNTEAFF
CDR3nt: TGTGCCACCAGCAACGGGAACACTGAAGCTTTCTTT

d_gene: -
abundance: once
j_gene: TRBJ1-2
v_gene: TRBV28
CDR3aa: CASRLTGNYGYTF
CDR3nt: TGTGCCAGCAGGCTGACAGGAAACTATGGCTACACCTTC

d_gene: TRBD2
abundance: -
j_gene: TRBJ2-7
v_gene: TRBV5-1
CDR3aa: CASSSFLAGGTSYEQYF
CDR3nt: TGCGCCAGCAGCTCCTTTCTAGCGGGGGGCACCTCCTACGAGCAGTACTTC

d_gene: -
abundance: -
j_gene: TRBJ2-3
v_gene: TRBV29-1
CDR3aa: CSVGSSELAYF
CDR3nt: TGCAGCGTTGGAAGTAGTGAACTAGCGTATTTT

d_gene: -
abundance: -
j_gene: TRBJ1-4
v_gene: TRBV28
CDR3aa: CATKDRRYALNEKLFF
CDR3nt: TGTGCCACCAAAGACAGGAGATACGCATTAAATGAAAAACTGTTTTTT

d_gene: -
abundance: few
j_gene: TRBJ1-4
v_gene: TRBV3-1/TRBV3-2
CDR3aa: CASSQDWGRASEKLFF
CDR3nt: TGTGCCAGCAGCCAAGATTGGGGCAGGGCGTCTGAAAAACTGTTTTTT

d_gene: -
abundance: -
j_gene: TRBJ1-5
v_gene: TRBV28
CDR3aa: CASTGHSNQPQHF
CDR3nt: TGTGCCAGCACCGGACATAGCAATCAGCCCCAGCATTTT